The next 19 T cell receptor beta chains were all read from a single sample in a study of PD-1 blockade in classical Hodgkin lymphoma. Profiled with immunoSEQ multiplex PCR; TCRdb holds only in-frame clones, not every one. The sample comprises 2,500 to 3,500 clones, roughly four fifths of which are singletons, and 28% rests with the top ten. The time point: cycle 4 day 1 (C4D1), after more than five weeks of nivolumab. All patients experienced relapse after autologous stem cell transplantation, and brentuximab vedotin exposure was variable. From thawed PBMCs, CD8+ T cells were isolated by magnetic negative selection. The input for sequencing was CD8+ T cells from blood, taken before the fourth cycle of nivolumab. The receptor set was obtained from a human donor with classical Hodgkin lymphoma.

This clone was seen a few times. Additional DNA sequences in this sample encode the identical CDR3. The V and J genes are TRBV19 and TRBJ1-1; D is ambiguous. Germline V gene sequence: CDR1 LNHDA, CDR2 SQIVND (reference sequence). V gave up 3 bases and J gave up 1 base, with 6 bases separating them. This CDR3 is built from 13 residues. CDR3: CASSINSNTEAFF. Here the CDR3 DNA reads TGTGCCAGTAGTATTAATTCGAACACTGAAGCTTTCTTT.

This clone occurred once. The J gene is TRBJ2-7, the V gene TRBV4-1, with D hard to call. The CDR3 runs to 10 residues. The germline V gene encodes CDR1 MGHRA and CDR2 YSYEKL. Trimming removed 3 bases from V and 7 bases from J, with 4 bases in between. CDR3 nucleotides: TGCGCCAGCAGCCATACTGAGCAGTACTTC. This gives the protein CASSHTEQYF.

The chain couples TRBV9 to TRBJ1-6, with 7 positions matching TRBD1. This CDR3 spans 14 amino acids. The germline V gene has CDR1 SGDLS and CDR2 YYNGEE. The J segment lost 7 bases and the V segment lost 7 bases, leaving 8 bases of the junction unmatched. CDR3 amino acids: CASREGARNSPLHF. The CDR3 nucleotides read TGTGCCAGCCGGGAGGGGGCACGGAATTCACCCCTCCACTTT.

This sequence joins TRBV9 and TRBJ2-7; tentatively, D is TRBD1 or TRBD2 (6 bases each). The ends were cut back, 3 bases at V and 2 bases at J, with 12 bases in the middle. Germline V gene sequence: CDR1 SGDLS, CDR2 YYNGEE. The CDR3 has 14 amino acids. This CDR3 is CASSEGGTAYEQYF. DNA of the CDR3: TGTGCCAGCAGCGAGGGGGGCACCGCCTACGAGCAGTACTTC.

V usage is TRBV7-6 and J usage is TRBJ2-7; 9 nucleotides align to TRBD1. Looked up from germline, CDR1 is SGHVS and CDR2 is FNYEAQ. The ends lost 5 bases at V and 0 bases at J; junction bases unmatched: 5. The CDR3 extends over 15 amino acids. CDR3 coding DNA: TGTGCCAGCAGCCCAAGGACAGGGGACTCCTACGAGCAGTACTTC. Encoded protein: CASSPRTGDSYEQYF.

The chain carries TRBV30 and TRBJ2-7; no clear D. Trimming removed 0 bases from V and 2 bases from J, with 20 bases in between. The V gene's germline CDR1 is GTSNPN and CDR2 SVGIG (reference sequence). The CDR3 length is 17 residues. The DNA for the CDR3 is TGTGCCTGGAGTGTACGGGTTGGCAGTAGCACCGCCTACGAGCAGTACTTC. It codes for CAWSVRVGSSTAYEQYF. Using reference TRBV30 and TRBJ2-7 for the parts outside the CDR3, the full variable domain is SQTIHQWPATLVQPVGSPLSLECTVEGTSNPNLYWYRQAAGRGLQLLFYSVGIGQISSEVPQNLSASRPQDRQFILSSKKLLLSDSGFYLCAWSVRVGSSTAYEQYFGPGTRLTVT.

This chain links TRBV5-6 with TRBJ2-2, with D perhaps TRBD1 (6 bases). The germline V gene encodes CDR1 SGHDT and CDR2 YYEEEE. The CDR3 totals 13 residues. The V end was cut by 6 bases, the J end by 7 bases, with 13 bases between. Written as DNA, the CDR3 is TGTGCCAGCAACCCCAGGGGCTTCGGGGAGCTGTTTTTT. Translating it yields CASNPRGFGELFF.

This clone rates as large. The chain combines TRBV25-1 with TRBJ2-7; the D gene is possibly TRBD2 (6 bases). V dropped 8 bases and J dropped 4 bases, with 15 bases sitting between them. Germline values: CDR1 MGHDK, CDR2 SYGVNS. The CDR3 spans 13 residues. The CDR3 coding sequence is TGTGCCAGCGGGATAGGAGGGTTGTACGAGCAGTACTTC. It codes for CASGIGGLYEQYF.

The rearrangement links TRBV7-9 to TRBJ2-1; D possibly matches TRBD1 or TRBD2 (5 bases each). CDR3 length equals 16 residues. CDR1 and CDR2 from the germline V gene are SEHNR and FQNEAQ (reference sequence). With 2 bases removed from V and 7 bases from J, the gap between germline ends came to 18 bases. CDR3 in amino acids: CASSLSYRGSGNEQFF. In nucleotides, the CDR3 is TGTGCCAGCAGCTTATCGTACCGGGGCTCAGGGAATGAGCAGTTCTTC.

The chain couples TRBV4-1 to TRBJ2-7, with 8 bases identical to TRBD2. With 0 bases clipped from V and 6 bases from J, the junction kept 10 bases outside the gene matches. The CDR3 is made up of 16 amino acids. The V gene's germline CDR1 is MGHRA and CDR2 YSYEKL. The CDR3 loop reads CASSQDGKAGVFEQYF. CDR3 in DNA: TGCGCCAGCAGCCAAGACGGAAAAGCGGGAGTTTTCGAGCAGTACTTC.

The genes are TRBV15 and TRBJ2-5; TRBD1 matches 7 bases. The CDR3 consists of 17 residues. Trimming at V came to 3 bases and at J to 0 bases, leaving 10 bases not matched to a gene. Germline assignment: CDR1 LNHNV and CDR2 YYDKDF (reference sequence). The CDR3 coding sequence is TGTGCCACCAGCAGTACTATTCTTACAGGGGACCAAGAGACCCAGTACTTC. Its translation: CATSSTILTGDQETQYF.

The rearrangement uses TRBV6-6 and TRBJ1-3; D may be TRBD1 (6 bases). The CDR3 runs to 14 residues. Germline V gives CDR1 MNHNY, CDR2 SVGAGI (reference sequence). Deletions cut 6 bases from V and 4 bases from J, with 13 bases between. CDR3 nucleotides: TGTGCCAGCAGCACAACAGGGTACGGAAACACCATATATTTT. Translated, it gives CASSTTGYGNTIYF.

Here the CDR3 reads CASSSGTKNIQYF. The CDR3 DNA sequence: TGTGCCAGCTCTTCAGGGACTAAAAACATTCAGTACTTC. V is TRBV27 and J is TRBJ2-4, with a possible D match to TRBD2 (6 bases). The V and J ends lost 8 bases and 4 bases respectively, with 12 bases between them. Per germline, CDR1 MNHEY and CDR2 SMNVEV (reference sequence). This CDR3 has 13 residues.

The chain combines TRBV30 with TRBJ2-7; 8 bases agree with TRBD2. After removal of 1 base from V and 2 bases from J, the junction contained 7 bases not matched to a gene. The CDR3 contains 15 residues. Germline CDR1 GTSNPN, CDR2 SVGIG (reference sequence). Here the CDR3 reads CAWSGPGTRPYEQYF. CDR3 in DNA: TGTGCCTGGAGTGGTCCGGGGACTAGACCCTACGAGCAGTACTTC.

As to this clone: Possible read error: a much larger clone is one base away. This sample includes further DNA sequences coding for the same CDR3. The chain couples TRBV4-1 to TRBJ2-7; D might be TRBD1 (5 bases). V gave up 2 bases and J gave up 4 bases, with 15 bases separating them. Germline-derived CDR1 and CDR2 are MGHRA and YSYEKL. This CDR3 spans 15 amino acids. Written as DNA, the CDR3 is TGCGCCAGCAGCCAAAAACAAGGGGCTGCTTACGAGCAGTACTTC. Translated, it gives CASSQKQGAAYEQYF.

This chain links TRBV27 with TRBJ1-2; no firm D call. In germline, CDR1 is MNHEY, CDR2 SMNVEV (reference sequence). CDR3 length: 13 amino acids. V lost 2 bases and J 2 bases, leaving 6 bases between the germline ends. The CDR3 bases are TGTGCCAGCAGTTTAGGCCAAAACTATGGCTACACCTTC. Its translation: CASSLGQNYGYTF.

This clone was observed once. This rearrangement joins TRBV27 to TRBJ2-2; weak D call: TRBD1 (6 bases). The CDR3 contains 13 residues. Per germline, CDR1 MNHEY and CDR2 SMNVEV (reference sequence). Trimming shortened V by 5 bases and J by 5 bases, and 9 bases separated the two germline ends. Here the CDR3 DNA reads TGTGCCAGCAGTATTACAGGGACCGGGGAGCTGTTTTTT. Protein product: CASSITGTGELFF.

The gene calls are TRBV19 and TRBJ2-1, with 10 nucleotides matching TRBD2. The V and J ends lost 1 base and 9 bases, in that order; junction bases with no gene match: 9. Germline V gives CDR1 LNHDA, CDR2 SQIVND (reference sequence). The CDR3 runs 16 residues. Here the CDR3 reads CASSIAASGSLSEQFF. The CDR3 nucleotides read TGTGCCAGTAGTATAGCAGCTAGCGGGAGCCTTTCTGAGCAGTTCTTC.

The V and J genes are TRBV4-2 and TRBJ1-1, with D unclear. CDR3 size: 11 residues. From germline, CDR1 is LGHNA and CDR2 YNFKEQ. V lost 8 bases and J lost 3, with 7 bases in between. CDR3 protein: CASRGDTEAFF. CDR3 nucleotide sequence: TGTGCCAGCCGAGGTGACACTGAAGCTTTCTTT.